This TCR beta chain was recovered during a study of T cells expressing NK-cell markers. Study in general: Within the sequenced cohort of eight donors, seven exhibited HCMV seropositivity and one was seronegative.

TCRdb re-analyzed the 5' RACE reads; it lists each CDR3 protein once, without DNA. Its clone listing holds approximately 440,000 distinct CDR3 sequences. Germline lookup yields CDR1 LNHNV and CDR2 YYDKDF (reference sequence). The CDR3 contains 16 residues. The chain employs TRBV15 and TRBJ2-1; lacking DNA, the TRBD2 call made by TCRdb goes unchecked. Source material: blood T cells: a sorted CD56 or NKG2C T cell subset, CD4+ or CD8+ T cells, or bulk PBMC T cells (not recorded which). This receptor was identified in a woman aged 45 to 65 in good health. CDR3 in amino acids: CATSRDGVGLNNEQFF.